This T cell receptor beta chain was recovered during a study of human T cells and chemical hapten exposure. Study in general: It was small differences in pooled library volume that mainly caused per-sample TCR yields to vary.

Sample time point: healthy volunteer bleed at 6 weeks. Whole blood that had not been fractionated was the source of extracted total RNA. In the library, unique molecular identifiers were attached to individual cDNA molecules. Original methodology: Between about 20,000 and 690,600 TCRs appeared in each sample, and the median stood at around 92,000. TCRdb re-called the RACE reads with MiXCR, one entry per CDR3 protein. The V and J calls, along with clone size, are taken from TCRdb and not from the paper's own processing. Among around 47,000 distinct CDR3 sequences, about 3.5% were seen once, and the ten largest hold 4.5% to 7%. This clonotype was seen at least ten times. Its antigen is unknown. Broader study findings: Sensitization with DPC brought no change to TCRs above 1 in 1000 in frequency.

V was cut by 4 bases and J by 10 bases, with 12 bases left in between. Looked up from germline, CDR1 is SGHDT and CDR2 is YYEEEE. The length of the CDR3 is 12 residues. The sequence derives from a human donor in good health. Some clones in this sample may be carry-over from other donors' samples. This chain joins TRBV5-6 and TRBJ2-1; the D is unclear. The sequencing sample was made of whole blood. CDR3 DNA sequence: TGTGCCAGCAGCGCGGTTGTACGGGAGCAGTTCTTC. Protein: CASSAVVREQFF.